Presented here are 17 T cell receptor beta chains from one specimen sequenced in a study of human T cells and chemical hapten exposure. The time point is: patch test 1, 2 weeks after DPC sensitization. The treatment: therapeutic diphenylcyclopropenone sensitization with weekly scalp DPC. TCRdb reprocessed the RACE reads with MiXCR, giving one entry per CDR3 protein. The table lists about 60,000 distinct CDR3 sequences, about 9% of them singletons. This sample comprised whole blood, obtained in connection with sensitization to the hapten diphenylcyclopropenone (DPC). These receptors came from a woman in her 40s with alopecia areata. Some clones in this sample may be carry-over from other donors' samples.

The genes are TRBV6-2 or TRBV6-3 and TRBJ2-1; TRBD1 agrees at 11 bases. Germline V gene data show CDR1 as MNHEY and CDR2 as SVGEGT. There are 15 residues in the CDR3. The J segment lost 7 bases and the V segment lost 5 bases, leaving 7 bases of the junction unmatched. In DNA, the CDR3 is TGTGCCAGCAGTATAACGGGACAGGGGGGGAATGAGCAGTTCTTC. Protein sequence: CASSITGQGGNEQFF.

This chain joins TRBV9 and TRBJ2-1; D unclear. Germline V gives CDR1 SGDLS, CDR2 YYNGEE. Trimming took 0 bases from V and 7 from J, leaving 8 bases between them. The CDR3 spans 13 residues. CDR3 in DNA: TGTGCCAGCAGCGTAGATATCCCAAATGAGCAGTTCTTC. Its translation is CASSVDIPNEQFF.

As to this clonotype: A much larger clone sits a single nucleotide away, making a read error possible. The chain combines TRBV5-4 with TRBJ1-1; maybe TRBD1 (5 bases). This CDR3 is 13 amino acids long. CDR1 is SGHNT and CDR2 is YYREEE in the germline V gene (reference sequence). V lost 0 bases to trimming and J lost 3 bases, with 6 bases between them. The CDR3 spells CASSLGQYTEAFF. As DNA, the CDR3 is TGTGCCAGCAGCTTGGGACAGTACACTGAAGCTTTCTTT.

The chain recombines TRBV29-1 with TRBJ1-2, with D unclear. Germline V lookup: CDR1 SQVTM, CDR2 ANQGSEA. This CDR3 contains 11 residues. V dropped 5 bases and J dropped 5 bases, with 9 bases sitting between them. CDR3 bases: TGCAGCGTTCTCTCGCTATATGGCTACACCTTC. Its translation is CSVLSLYGYTF.

This clonotype was counted ten times or more. V gene TRBV4-1 combines with J gene TRBJ2-1; D uncertain. Germline values: CDR1 MGHRA, CDR2 YSYEKL. V gave up 3 bases and J gave up 0 bases, with 9 bases separating them. The CDR3 spans 15 residues. CDR3 sequence (DNA): TGCGCCAGCAGCCAGTTCGGCAGCTCCTACAATGAGCAGTTCTTC. This codes for CASSQFGSSYNEQFF.

This clonotype was detected ten times or more. This chain uses TRBV20-1 with TRBJ2-3, with a tentative D call TRBD1 (7 bases). Germline V lookup: CDR1 DFQATT, CDR2 SNEGSKA (reference sequence). This CDR3 is built from 14 residues. V lost 5 bases to trimming and J lost 4 bases, with 16 bases between them. The CDR3 coding sequence is TGCAGTGCTGTGGGGGGCAGGGGGGCAGATACGCAGTATTTT. Residues: CSAVGGRGADTQYF.

The sample holds many counts of this clonotype. V gene TRBV4-2 combines with J gene TRBJ2-1; 13 bases are a match to TRBD2. V was clipped by 0 bases and J by 6 bases; unmatched bases: 5. The length of the CDR3 is 17 residues. The germline V gene has CDR1 LGHNA and CDR2 YNFKEQ. In nucleotides, the CDR3 is TGTGCCAGCAGCCAAGAAAGGACTAGCGGGGGCCGCAATGAGCAGTTCTTC. The encoded protein is CASSQERTSGGRNEQFF.

This clonotype occurred a few times. In DNA form, the CDR3 reads TGTGCCAGCAGTGAAGCTTTATCGGATCAGAGAGGCTTGCAGTACTTC. Residues: CASSEALSDQRGLQYF. V gene TRBV2 combines with J gene TRBJ2-7, with D hard to call. The V gene's germline CDR1 is SNHLY and CDR2 FYNNEI. This CDR3 comprises 16 residues. V lost 0 bases, J lost 9 bases, and 21 bases lay in between.

This clonotype was detected ten times or more. The rearrangement links TRBV5-1 to TRBJ1-2, with 9 bases aligning to TRBD1. The V segment lost 5 bases and the J segment 4 bases; nucleotides outside the gene matches: 18. CDR1 and CDR2 from the germline V gene are SGHRS and YFSETQ. The CDR3 has 18 residues. CDR3 sequence (DNA): TGCGCCAGCAGTCGGCGAGGGACAGGGACCTTGGTCGGCTATGGCTACACCTTC. Its translation is CASSRRGTGTLVGYGYTF.

This clonotype showed up many times. V is TRBV7-8 and J is TRBJ2-3; TRBD2 agrees at 9 bases. V lost 2 bases and J lost 5; bases outside the gene matches: 14. There are 18 residues in the CDR3. The germline V gene encodes CDR1 SGHVS and CDR2 FQNEAQ. In nucleotides, the CDR3 is TGTGCCAGCAGCTTAATACGCGGGGGGGCCTCCGCAGGAGATACGCAGTATTTT. This translates into CASSLIRGGASAGDTQYF.

The chain combines TRBV4-1 with TRBJ2-1, with 7 nucleotides matching TRBD1. V was clipped by 6 bases and J by 4 bases; unmatched bases: 9. CDR1 MGHRA and CDR2 YSYEKL come from the germline V gene. The CDR3 length is 15 residues. The CDR3 loop reads CASRLSGTDYNEQFF. CDR3 nucleotide sequence: TGCGCCAGCAGATTATCCGGGACAGATTACAATGAGCAGTTCTTC.

This clonotype was counted between two and nine times. A much bigger clone sits one base away, suggesting this may be a read error. The chain uses TRBV7-2 and TRBJ1-1; D perhaps matches TRBD1 (6 bases). The V gene's germline CDR1 is SGHTA and CDR2 FQGNSA. The CDR3 has 13 residues. V lost 6 bases and J lost 1, with 9 bases in between. Here the CDR3 reads CASSGTPNTEAFF. CDR3 in DNA: TGTGCCAGCAGTGGGACACCGAACACTGAAGCTTTCTTT.

This clonotype was counted only a few times. The rearrangement joins TRBV5-1 to TRBJ1-4; unclear D gene. The CDR3 sequence is 15 residues long. Between the trimmed V and J ends, which lost 1 base and 5 bases, there was a span of 12 bases. Germline V lookup: CDR1 SGHRS, CDR2 YFSETQ. CDR3 sequence: CASSLRPDLNEKLFF. The CDR3 DNA sequence: TGCGCCAGCAGCTTGCGCCCCGACCTCAATGAAAAACTGTTTTTT.

Notes on this clonotype: This clone may be a read error of a much larger clone one base away. The rearrangement uses TRBV5-6 and TRBJ2-5, with 9 positions matching TRBD2. V lost 4 bases and J lost 1; bases outside the gene matches: 8. Germline V CDR1 and CDR2: SGHDT, YYEEEE. This CDR3 has 16 residues. In DNA form, the CDR3 reads TGTGCCAGCAGCACTTTTAGCGGGGGAGGCCAAGAGACCCAGTACTTC. Its protein is CASSTFSGGGQETQYF.

J is TRBJ2-2 and V is TRBV9, with D possibly being TRBD2 (5 bases). Germline CDR1 is SGDLS and CDR2 is YYNGEE. With 4 bases removed from V and 3 bases from J, the gap between germline ends came to 16 bases. The CDR3 runs 16 residues. The CDR3 region is CASSKEAGGYTGELFF. The DNA for the CDR3 is TGTGCCAGCAGCAAGGAGGCAGGCGGCTACACCGGGGAGCTGTTTTTT.

This clonotype has a count of ten or more. The genes are TRBV5-1 and TRBJ2-7; D remains ambiguous. The CDR3 covers 12 residues. CDR1 is SGHRS, CDR2 YFSETQ, per germline. Deletions cut 2 bases from V and 5 bases from J, with 8 bases between. CDR3: CASSFVRHEQYF. As DNA, the CDR3 is TGCGCCAGCAGCTTCGTACGCCACGAGCAGTACTTC.

This sequence joins TRBV12-3 or TRBV12-4 and TRBJ2-3; D is possibly TRBD2 (5 bases). Trimming cost V 5 bases and J 3 bases, with 9 bases left between them. CDR3 size: 13 residues. The CDR3: CASSHRGTDTQYF. In DNA, the CDR3 is TGTGCCAGCAGTCACCGGGGAACAGATACGCAGTATTTT.